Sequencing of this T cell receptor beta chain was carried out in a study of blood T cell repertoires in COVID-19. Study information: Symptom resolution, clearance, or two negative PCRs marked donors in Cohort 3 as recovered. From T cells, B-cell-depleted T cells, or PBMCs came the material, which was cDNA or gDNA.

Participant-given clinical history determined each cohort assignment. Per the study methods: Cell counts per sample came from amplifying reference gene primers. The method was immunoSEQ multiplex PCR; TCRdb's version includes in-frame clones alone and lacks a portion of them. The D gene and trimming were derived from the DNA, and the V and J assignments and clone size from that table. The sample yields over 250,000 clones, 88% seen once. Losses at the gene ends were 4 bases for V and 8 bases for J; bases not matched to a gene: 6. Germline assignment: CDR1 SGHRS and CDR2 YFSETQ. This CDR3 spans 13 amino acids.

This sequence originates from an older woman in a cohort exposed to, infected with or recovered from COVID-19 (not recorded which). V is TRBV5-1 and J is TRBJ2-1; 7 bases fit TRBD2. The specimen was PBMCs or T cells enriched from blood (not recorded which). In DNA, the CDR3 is TGCGCCAGCAGCCAAGGGACTACAGATGAGCAGTTCTTC. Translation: CASSQGTTDEQFF.